In its sample, the clone carrying this T cell receptor beta chain was seen a few times. The antigen is undetermined. This entry is derived from a study of blood T cells in healthy people across ages. Study results and caveats: Naive T cell percentage strongly correlated with TCR beta diversity. Total diversity from one million sequenced T cells was likely underestimated.

For the second PCR, which ran for about 7 to 12 cycles, a sample-barcoded 5' primer and a J-beta primer mix were used. Each of the cDNA molecules was tagged by a template-switch adaptor with 12 random nucleotides. Every sample returned 2.5 million or more CDR3-containing paired-end reads. TCRdb passed the 5' RACE reads through MiXCR, listing each CDR3 protein once. This table has hundreds of thousands of distinct CDR3 sequences, 58% appearing once. Per germline, CDR1 MNHEY and CDR2 SVGAGI. Trimming removed 6 bases from V and 8 bases from J; junction bases left unmatched: 8. This CDR3 has 13 residues. This sequence originates from a man aged 60 to 69 in good health. V is TRBV6-5 and J is TRBJ1-2; the match to TRBD1 covers 8 bases. Sequenced sample: blood. The CDR3 loop reads CASSLQGVGGYTF. CDR3 nucleotides: TGTGCCAGCAGCCTACAGGGGGTAGGAGGCTACACCTTC.